This entry is about one T cell receptor beta chain. Its specificity is unknown. Time point of the sample: before natalizumab initiation. This sample is part of a study of multiple sclerosis patients with progressive multifocal leukoencephalopathy. Findings and limits, study-wide: No common TRBV or TRBJ usage or pairing appeared at PML. PML-onset expanded TRB clones were detectable before and during natalizumab therapy.

The germline CDR1 and CDR2 sequences are SQVTM and ANQGSEA. CDR3 length: 13 residues. V gave up 6 bases and J gave up 6 bases; unmatched junction bases: 7. Repertoires were generated with immunoSEQ multiplex PCR, while TCRdb's copy carries only in-frame clones and drops some. The table lists more than 30,000 clones, 70% to 90% of them singletons, with over 1.3% in the top ten. J is TRBJ1-1 and V is TRBV29-1; 10 bases line up with TRBD1. Sample: PBMCs. The sequence was obtained from a human donor with multiple sclerosis. Here the CDR3 DNA reads TGCAGCGTACCCTTGACAGGGGGCTCTGAAGCTTTCTTT. It encodes CSVPLTGGSEAFF.